Shown below are 15 T cell receptor beta chains from a single sample sequenced in a study of blood T cell repertoires in COVID-19 (TCRdb year 2020). Library prep was done by the immunoSEQ multiplex PCR assay. In TCRdb, the immuneACCESS table is reduced to in-frame sequences with V and J assigned. These tables do not hold every clone; where another copy was compared, an unresolved V gene accounts for under half, and the others remain unexplained. Present in this sample are about 290,000 clones, roughly 90% of which were seen just once. The top ten constitute 0.9% to 1% of the sample. Sequencing input: peripheral blood. The receptors derive from a woman between 40 and 55 years old who had recovered from COVID-19.

The rearrangement joins TRBV5-1 to TRBJ2-7; D may be TRBD2 (5 bases). The CDR3 spans 13 residues. V was clipped by 3 bases and J by 3 bases, with 10 bases between them. Germline CDR1 is SGHRS and CDR2 is YFSETQ. This CDR3 reads CASSYPGVYEQYF. The CDR3 DNA reads as TGCGCCAGCAGCTACCCCGGGGTCTACGAGCAGTACTTC.

The chain is built from TRBV7-3 and TRBJ1-1; D is perhaps TRBD1 (6 bases). The CDR3 length is 13 residues. The ends were cut back, 2 bases at V and 3 bases at J, with 7 bases in the middle. CDR1 SGHTA and CDR2 FQGTGA come from the germline V gene. The CDR3 DNA sequence: TGTGCCAGCAGCTTAGCAGGGGACACTGAAGCTTTCTTT. Encoded protein: CASSLAGDTEAFF.

V gene TRBV7-2 combines with J gene TRBJ1-2, with 8 nucleotides matching TRBD1. This CDR3 has 17 residues. J was trimmed by 2 bases and V by 5 bases; bases with no gene match: 13. Per the germline V gene, CDR1 is SGHTA and CDR2 is FQGNSA. The CDR3 region has the DNA TGTGCCAGCAGCCTCAAGCCGTCAGGGGGCGCAAACTATGGCTACACCTTC. Its protein is CASSLKPSGGANYGYTF.

The chain combines TRBV6-5 with TRBJ1-5; 10 bases are shared with TRBD1. The V gene's germline CDR1 is MNHEY and CDR2 SVGAGI. Trimming removed 6 bases from V and 7 bases from J; junction bases left unmatched: 9. The CDR3 runs 15 residues. CDR3 loop: CASRAGQGTNQPQHF. For the CDR3, the DNA is TGTGCCAGCAGGGCGGGACAGGGGACAAACCAGCCCCAGCATTTT.

CDR3 loop: CASSLLRQGLGPNEKLFF. The CDR3 bases are TGTGCCAGCAGCTTGTTGCGACAGGGCCTCGGTCCCAATGAAAAACTGTTTTTT. The V call is TRBV7-9, the J call TRBJ1-4, with 7 bases aligning to TRBD1. In germline, CDR1 is SEHNR, CDR2 FQNEAQ (reference sequence). CDR3 length equals 18 residues. Germline trimming cut 3 bases from V and 5 bases from J; bases unmatched to any gene: 15.

The CDR3 reads CASSLDPDSGARGTQYF. CDR3 DNA sequence: TGTGCCAGCAGCTTAGATCCGGATAGCGGGGCCCGGGGGACCCAGTACTTC. The gene calls are TRBV11-2 and TRBJ2-5; 8 nucleotides match TRBD2. Germline CDR1 SGHAT, CDR2 FQNNGV. V lost 0 bases and J lost 7; bases outside the gene matches: 13. CDR3 length: 17 amino acids.

The chain couples TRBV9 to TRBJ1-2; D gene uncertain. The CDR3 is 11 amino acids. The ends were cut back, 3 bases at V and 8 bases at J, with 8 bases in the middle. CDR1 SGDLS and CDR2 YYNGEE come from the germline V gene. The CDR3 nucleotides are TGTGCCAGCAGCGGACTCTGGGGCTACACCTTC. Translating gives CASSGLWGYTF.

This clone occurred a few times. The chain links TRBV6-5 to TRBJ1-5; D is uncertain. Germline V CDR1 and CDR2: MNHEY, SVGAGI. V was pared by 5 bases and J by 1 base, with 12 bases between. The CDR3 totals 15 residues. CDR3 bases: TGTGCCAGCAGTCCCCTCGCGGGGAGCAATCAGCCCCAGCATTTT. It yields the protein CASSPLAGSNQPQHF.

This sequence joins TRBV28 and TRBJ2-5, with 8 bases lining up with TRBD1. The germline gives CDR1 MDHEN, CDR2 SYDVKM. With V trimmed by 7 bases and J by 4 bases, 11 bases remained unmatched. This CDR3 region has 15 residues. CDR3 coding DNA: TGTGCCAGCACGAACGGACAGGGCAGCCTAGAGACCCAGTACTTC. Translated: CASTNGQGSLETQYF.

Here the CDR3 DNA reads TGTGCCAGCAGCTTAGCCGGGACTAGCCGATACGAGCAGTACTTC. This sequence encodes CASSLAGTSRYEQYF. The chain recombines TRBV11-2 with TRBJ2-7, with 9 bases that match TRBD2. This CDR3 is built from 15 residues. V lost 1 base and J lost 4; bases outside the gene matches: 5. CDR1 and CDR2 from the germline V gene are SGHAT and FQNNGV.

The chain couples TRBV29-1 to TRBJ2-7, with TRBD2 matching over 8 bases. CDR3 length equals 16 residues. V lost 1 base to trimming and J lost 8 bases; unmatched junction nucleotides: 16. Germline V lookup: CDR1 SQVTM, CDR2 ANQGSEA. CDR3 loop: CSVEGGIGAGGRKQYF. In nucleotides, the CDR3 is TGCAGCGTTGAAGGCGGAATAGGTGCGGGGGGAAGGAAGCAGTACTTC.

J is TRBJ2-7 and V is TRBV19; no clear D. The CDR3 totals 13 residues. The V end was cut by 3 bases, the J end by 3 bases, with 9 bases between. CDR1 is LNHDA, CDR2 SQIVND, per germline (reference sequence). The CDR3 bases are TGTGCCAGTAGTATTAAACTCTACTACGAGCAGTACTTC. Protein product: CASSIKLYYEQYF.

The chain has TRBV6-1 and TRBJ2-2; D possibly corresponds to TRBD2 (6 bases). CDR1 is MNHNS and CDR2 is SASEGT in the germline V gene. V was clipped by 4 bases and J by 1 base, with 13 bases between them. The CDR3 sequence is 16 residues long. CDR3 sequence: CASSAQPGLNTGELFF. In nucleotides, the CDR3 is TGTGCCAGCAGTGCGCAACCGGGACTGAACACCGGGGAGCTGTTTTTT.

The chain combines TRBV3-1 (or the pseudogene TRBV3-2) with TRBJ1-1; TRBD1 matches 11 bases. In germline, CDR1 is LGHDT, CDR2 YNNKEL (reference sequence). V lost 4 bases and J lost 10; bases outside the gene matches: 2. This CDR3 comprises 12 residues. CDR3 sequence reads: CASSLGQGAAFF. CDR3 nucleotides: TGTGCCAGCAGCCTTGGACAGGGGGCAGCTTTCTTT.

The chain has TRBV29-1 and TRBJ1-5; D is possibly TRBD1 (5 bases). Germline V gene lookup returns CDR1 SQVTM and CDR2 ANQGSEA. The germline V and J ends were trimmed by 7 bases and 4 bases, with 14 bases remaining between them. This CDR3 is 13 amino acids long. The CDR3 here is CSAQSDRNQPQHF. For the CDR3, the DNA is TGCAGCGCCCAATCTGACAGAAATCAGCCCCAGCATTTT. Looking up the rest from reference TRBV29-1 and TRBJ1-5 gives the full variable domain: SAVISQKPSRDICQRGTSLTIQCQVDSQVTMMFWYRQQPGQSLTLIATANQGSEATYESGFVIDKFPISRPNLTFSTLTVSNMSPEDSSIYLCSAQSDRNQPQHFGDGTRLSIL.